This paragraph covers one TCR beta chain sequence. The V and J ends lost 6 bases and 4 bases, in that order; junction bases with no gene match: 15. The CDR3 has 17 residues. The entry originates in a study of CD8 T cells in Susac syndrome. Reverse transcription of about 0.45 to 1 ug RNA was carried out with random hexamers. TCRdb fed the immunoSEQ multiplex PCR reads into MiXCR, producing one record per CDR3 protein. The table shows fewer than 200,000 distinct CDR3 sequences, with roughly 95% occurring only once. Each multiple sclerosis control was a treatment-naive patient with relapsing-remitting disease that was either stable or active.

The chain carries TRBV12-3 or TRBV12-4 and TRBJ2-5, with TRBD1 identical over 9 bases. Sequenced material: CD8+ T cells from PBMCs. This clonotype originated in a human donor with multiple sclerosis. The CDR3 sequence: CASSLTGGLLRRETQYF. The CDR3 DNA follows: TGTGCCAGCAGCCTGACAGGGGGGTTACTGAGAAGAGAGACCCAGTACTTC.